This TCR beta chain originates from a study of T cells after yellow fever vaccination. The CDR3 runs 15 residues. Germline V gene data show CDR1 as SGHVS and CDR2 as FQNEAQ. V was pared by 7 bases and J by 6 bases, with 15 bases of the junction left unmatched. TCRdb itself ran the 5' RACE reads through MiXCR, one entry per CDR3 protein. There are 300,000 to 450,000 distinct CDR3 sequences in the sample; under 7.5% occur only once, and about 15% lies in the top ten. There are many counts of this clonotype. The chain carries TRBV7-8 and TRBJ2-7, with 7 bases matching TRBD2. This TCR was recovered from a man aged 25 to 45 who received the YFV17D yellow fever vaccine. Sequencing used PBMCs, obtained 5 days after the yellow fever booster vaccination. The CDR3 spells CASNLGGTSQSEQYF. The CDR3 nucleotides are TGTGCCAGCAACCTCGGGGGGACCTCACAATCCGAGCAGTACTTC.